The sequence of this TCR beta chain was determined in a study of T-cell reconstitution after alpha-beta-depleted transplantation in children. Unique molecular identifiers were incorporated during preparation of the TCRbeta library. From the PCR reads, TCRdb called clonotypes with MiXCR, one entry per CDR3 protein. The sample shows some 550,000 distinct CDR3 sequences, around 17% of them seen only once. Germline V CDR1 and CDR2: SQVTM, ANQGSEA. The CDR3 runs to 15 residues. Trimming took 6 bases from V and 3 from J; bases not matched to a gene: 14. This clonotype was detected ten times or more. Sequencing used PBMCs from the stem cell graft donor, obtained from the stem cell graft. The rearrangement uses TRBV29-1 and TRBJ2-7, with 7 bases lining up with TRBD2. The source of this sequence is a human donor who donated a stem cell graft to a child with acute lymphoblastic leukemia. CDR3 amino acids: CSVAPGVAGVYEQYF. CDR3 sequence (DNA): TGCAGCGTAGCCCCGGGGGTAGCGGGTGTCTACGAGCAGTACTTC.